This T cell receptor beta chain was obtained from a study of T cells after yellow fever vaccination. This clonotype was found many times. CDR1 and CDR2 from the germline V gene are ENHRY and SYGVKD. V lost 7 bases to trimming and J lost 1 base, with 13 bases between them. The CDR3 length is 14 residues. MiXCR, applied by TCRdb to the 5' RACE reads, yields one record per CDR3 protein. The table shows 250,000 to 400,000 distinct CDR3 sequences, with approximately 4% occurring only once. The sample was PBMCs, taken 15 days after the yellow fever booster vaccination. The V and J genes are TRBV10-3 and TRBJ1-1; possible D gene TRBD1, 5 bases. The TCR originated in a young man who received the YFV17D yellow fever vaccine. CDR3 in DNA: TGTGCCATCACGGGGGTGGGCAAGAACACTGAAGCTTTCTTT. Translated, it gives CAITGVGKNTEAFF.